This T cell receptor (beta chain) emerged from a study of Tregs in tolerant kidney transplant recipients. V gave up 0 bases and J gave up 4 bases; unmatched junction bases: 7. The germline V gene encodes CDR1 SGDLS and CDR2 YYNGEE. The CDR3 covers 16 residues. Assay used: immunoSEQ multiplex PCR; TCRdb lists only in-frame clones, some missing. This table holds about 120,000 clones, roughly nine tenths found once. Material for sequencing was CD4+ T cells from blood. The chain uses TRBV9 and TRBJ1-3; TRBD1 aligns across 7 bases. This receptor was identified in a human donor in good health. The CDR3 is CASSVGVRGVGNTIYF. The CDR3, as DNA: TGTGCCAGCAGCGTAGGCGTCAGGGGGGTCGGAAACACCATATATTTT.